Presented here are 29 T cell receptor beta chains from one specimen sequenced in a study of blood T cells in healthy people across ages. Combining a sample-barcoded 5' primer with a J-beta primer mix, a second PCR ran for 7 to 11 cycles. TCRdb recomputed calls from the 5' RACE reads with MiXCR, one row per CDR3 protein. The top ten hold around 12% of the sample, which has around 990,000 distinct CDR3 sequences, more than 30% seen once. Sequencing was done on a sample of blood. Every receptor here comes from a man between 18 and 35 years old in good health.

About this clonotype itself: A much larger clonotype is one base distant, so this may be a read error. The rearrangement joins TRBV29-1 to TRBJ1-2, with D unclear. Between the trimmed V and J ends, which lost 7 bases and 2 bases, there was a span of 11 bases. CDR1 and CDR2 (germline): SQVTM, ANQGSEA. CDR3 length: 12 amino acids. CDR3 sequence: CSAEATNYGYTF. CDR3 nucleotides: TGCAGCGCTGAGGCAACGAACTATGGCTACACCTTC.

This clonotype has more than one count but fewer than ten. The chain uses TRBV2 and TRBJ2-2; tentatively, D is TRBD2 (7 bases). V shed 4 bases and J shed 4 bases, with 16 bases lying between them. Germline lookup yields CDR1 SNHLY and CDR2 FYNNEI. This CDR3 has 16 amino acids. CDR3 nucleotide sequence: TGTGCCAGCAGTGTTAGGGGGGGGGAAAGCACCGGGGAGCTGTTTTTT. Its protein product is CASSVRGGESTGELFF. The full variable domain, its missing parts supplied by reference TRBV2 and TRBJ2-2, is EPEVTQTPSHQVTQMGQEVILRCVPISNHLYFYWYRQILGQKVEFLVSFYNNEISEKSEIFDDQFSVERPDGSNFTLKIRSTKLEDSAMYFCASSVRGGESTGELFFGEGSRLTVL.

This clonotype was seen only a few times. The J gene is TRBJ1-2, the V gene TRBV19; 8 nucleotides line up with TRBD1. V was clipped by 10 bases and J by 8 bases; unmatched bases: 15. CDR3 length: 14 amino acids. Germline CDR1 and CDR2: LNHDA and SQIVND (reference sequence). The CDR3: CATSIGTGLEGYTF. CDR3 in DNA: TGTGCCACCTCGATTGGGACAGGCCTCGAAGGCTACACCTTC.

The chain employs TRBV12-3 or TRBV12-4 and TRBJ2-2, with D possibly TRBD1 on 7 matching bases. The CDR3 has 15 amino acids. Trimming removed 3 bases from V and 4 bases from J, with 12 bases in between. The CDR3 here is CASSLFQGGTGELFF. The CDR3 region has the DNA TGTGCCAGCAGTTTGTTCCAGGGGGGCACCGGGGAGCTGTTTTTT.

This clonotype occurred a few times. This chain connects TRBV15 to TRBJ2-1; no clear D gene. The V and J ends lost 0 bases and 10 bases respectively, with 10 bases between them. CDR1 and CDR2 from the germline V gene are LNHNV and YYDKDF (reference sequence). This CDR3 is built from 13 residues. In DNA, the CDR3 is TGTGCCACCAGCAGAGATAGGACGGACGAGCAGTTCTTC. Its translation: CATSRDRTDEQFF.

The chain recombines TRBV9 with TRBJ1-1, with a possible D match to TRBD1 (6 bases). The CDR3 covers 16 residues. V was clipped by 3 bases and J by 5 bases, with 20 bases between them. Germline-derived CDR1 and CDR2 are SGDLS and YYNGEE. The CDR3 DNA reads TGTGCCAGCAGCGAACGAGGGGACATCCGGCGGACTGAAGCTTTCTTT. This encodes CASSERGDIRRTEAFF.

A note on this clonotype: One junction end disagrees with the germline gene, perhaps due to a read error. V usage is TRBV27 and J usage is TRBJ1-2, with D possibly matching TRBD1 (5 bases). CDR3 size: 13 residues. Germline CDR1 MNHEY, CDR2 SMNVEV (reference sequence). The CDR3 protein is CVSSPKGAYGYTF. Written as DNA, the CDR3 is TGTGTCAGCAGTCCAAAAGGGGCTTATGGCTACACCTTC.

The genes are TRBV6-6 and TRBJ1-1, with a possible D match to TRBD1 (5 bases). Germline-derived CDR1 and CDR2 are MNHNY and SVGAGI (reference sequence). CDR3 size: 15 residues. The V and J ends lost 2 bases and 3 bases respectively, with 13 bases between them. The CDR3 nucleotides read TGTGCCAGCAGTTACAGGGGACCGGGGGACACTGAAGCTTTCTTT. Translated, it gives CASSYRGPGDTEAFF.

This clonotype has only a few counts. The J gene is TRBJ1-6, the V gene TRBV5-1; D not certain. The CDR3 covers 16 residues. Trimming took 3 bases from V and 3 from J, leaving 13 bases between them. Germline values: CDR1 SGHRS, CDR2 YFSETQ. DNA for the CDR3: TGCGCCAGCAGCTCCGCCGGACCGAGCTATAATTCACCCCTCCACTTT. It translates to CASSSAGPSYNSPLHF.

This clonotype was counted ten times or more. The chain carries TRBV7-9 and TRBJ2-1; D may be TRBD1 (5 bases). The V and J ends lost 5 bases and 4 bases respectively, with 9 bases between them. Germline lookup yields CDR1 SEHNR and CDR2 FQNEAQ (reference sequence). The CDR3 consists of 13 residues. CDR3 sequence reads: CASSRRQYNEQFF. CDR3 nucleotide sequence: TGTGCCAGCAGCCGACGACAGTACAATGAGCAGTTCTTC. The full variable domain, in which reference TRBV7-9 and TRBJ2-1 provide the parts outside the CDR3, is DTGVSQNPRHKITKRGQNVTFRCDPISEHNRLYWYRQTLGQGPEFLTYFQNEAQLEKSRLLSDRFSAERPKGSFSTLEIQRTEQGDSAMYLCASSRRQYNEQFFGPGTRLTVL.

This clonotype has only a few counts. The CDR3 nucleotides read TGTGCCAGCAGCTTACAGGGGGCGCCTTTCGGTGTAGACTATGGCTACACCTTC. Protein product: CASSLQGAPFGVDYGYTF. This chain uses TRBV7-2 with TRBJ1-2; 8 bases line up with TRBD1. The CDR3 loop spans 18 amino acids. V lost 2 bases, J lost 3 bases, and 14 bases stayed unmatched. CDR1 SGHTA and CDR2 FQGNSA come from the germline V gene.

At least ten counts were recorded for this clonotype. The genes are TRBV12-3 or TRBV12-4 and TRBJ2-3; 8 nucleotides agree with TRBD1. The V gene end was trimmed by 3 bases and the J gene end by 3 bases; junction bases not matched to a gene: 14. CDR3 length: 18 amino acids. CDR3 protein: CASSFRGFATGETDTQYF. DNA for the CDR3: TGTGCCAGCAGTTTTCGTGGTTTTGCGACAGGGGAGACAGATACGCAGTATTTT.

This clonotype was seen a few times. The chain uses TRBV5-8 and TRBJ1-5; D gene unclear. Germline loops: CDR1 SGHTS, CDR2 YDEGEE. The V end was cut by 0 bases, the J end by 5 bases, with 9 bases between. The CDR3 is 14 residues long. The CDR3 protein is CASSLDKYYQPQHF. CDR3 nucleotides: TGTGCCAGCAGCTTGGATAAGTATTATCAGCCCCAGCATTTT.

This clonotype was picked up a small number of times. As DNA, the CDR3 is TGCGCCAGCAGGCGGTATACAACTAATGAAAAACTGTTTTTT. Encoded protein: CASRRYTTNEKLFF. The genes are TRBV5-1 and TRBJ1-4; D gene unclear. The CDR3 contains 14 residues. CDR1 is SGHRS, CDR2 YFSETQ, per germline. V dropped 5 bases and J dropped 0 bases, with 8 bases sitting between them. The full variable domain, completed using reference TRBV5-1 and TRBJ1-4, is KAGVTQTPRYLIKTRGQQVTLSCSPISGHRSVSWYQQTPGQGLQFLFEYFSETQRNKGNFPGRFSGRQFSNSRSEMNVSTLELGDSALYLCASRRYTTNEKLFFGSGTQLSVL.

This chain uses TRBV2 with TRBJ1-4; 8 nucleotides agree with TRBD1. V shed 7 bases, J shed 8 bases, and the junction held 9 bases outside the gene matches. The CDR3 has 14 amino acids. CDR1 is SNHLY and CDR2 is FYNNEI in the germline V gene. DNA for the CDR3: TGTGCCAGCATCCGGGACAGGAGCATGGAAAAACTGTTTTTT. Residues: CASIRDRSMEKLFF.

V gene TRBV24-1 combines with J gene TRBJ1-4; D is unclear. This CDR3 is 16 amino acids long. V was trimmed by 3 bases and J by 0 bases, leaving 10 bases between them. The germline V gene encodes CDR1 KGHDR and CDR2 SFDVKD. The CDR3 loop reads CATSDGLAATNEKLFF. For the CDR3, the DNA is TGTGCCACCAGTGATGGCCTCGCCGCAACTAATGAAAAACTGTTTTTT.

This clonotype was counted only a few times. This sequence joins TRBV6-1 and TRBJ2-1; 7 bases fit TRBD1. Losses at the gene ends were 11 bases for V and 3 bases for J; bases not matched to a gene: 13. CDR3 size: 15 residues. From germline, CDR1 is MNHNS and CDR2 SASEGT. The CDR3 DNA is TGTGCCGTTTTCCCCCCGGGACAGCTCTACAATGAGCAGTTCTTC. This translates into CAVFPPGQLYNEQFF.

In its sample, this clonotype was seen a few times. This chain uses TRBV12-3 or TRBV12-4 with TRBJ2-4; D is unresolved. Near its end, the DNA agrees better with TRBJ2-7, so the J call may be wrong. This CDR3 has 14 residues. CDR3 protein: CASSLTAPWDEQYF. The CDR3 DNA is TGTGCCAGCAGTTTGACGGCTCCCTGGGACGAGCAGTACTTC.

The chain employs TRBV30 and TRBJ2-1, with 7 bases fitting TRBD1. This CDR3 has 12 residues. J was trimmed by 6 bases and V by 3 bases; bases with no gene match: 2. CDR1 is GTSNPN and CDR2 is SVGIG in the germline V gene (reference sequence). CDR3 sequence reads: CAWRGQSNEQFF. The CDR3 nucleotides are TGTGCCTGGAGGGGACAGTCCAATGAGCAGTTCTTC.

Concerning this clonotype: A read error may produce the germline difference seen at one junction end. The gene calls are TRBV7-2 and TRBJ2-3; tentatively, D is TRBD2 (5 bases). The CDR3 extends over 17 amino acids. Germline values: CDR1 SGHTA, CDR2 FQGNSA. The DNA of the CDR3 is TGTGCCAGCAGCTTAGCCGGGCTAGCCTCCTCCACAGATACGCGGTATTTT. Amino acid sequence: CASSLAGLASSTDTRYF. Drawing the rest from reference TRBV7-2 and TRBJ2-3, the complete variable domain is GAGVSQSPSNKVTEKGKDVELRCDPISGHTALYWYRQSLGQGLEFLIYFQGNSAPDKSGLPSDRFSAERTGGSVSTLTIQRTQQEDSAVYLCASSLAGLASSTDTRYFGPGTRLTVL.

This clonotype was counted only a few times. The V gene is TRBV10-3, the J gene TRBJ1-1; 11 bases map to TRBD1. V shed 7 bases, J shed 4 bases, and the junction held 8 bases outside the gene matches. This CDR3 has 15 residues. Germline CDR1 and CDR2: ENHRY and SYGVKD. The CDR3 here is CAIKISGTGGTEAFF. The CDR3 DNA reads as TGTGCCATCAAAATCTCCGGGACAGGGGGCACTGAAGCTTTCTTT.

V is TRBV11-2 and J is TRBJ1-2; 7 bases agree with TRBD1. V lost 5 bases, J lost 1 base, and 7 bases stayed unmatched. Germline assignment: CDR1 SGHAT and CDR2 FQNNGV. This CDR3 is built from 15 residues. The CDR3 nucleotides are TGTGCCAGCAGCCGAGTAGCAGGGGGTAACTATGGCTACACCTTC. Its translation is CASSRVAGGNYGYTF.

In the case of this clonotype: An end of the junction does not agree with germline; a read error may underlie this. The chain uses TRBV4-1 and TRBJ2-3; D assignment may be TRBD1 or TRBD2 (5 bases each). The CDR3 is 15 amino acids. Germline values: CDR1 MGHRA, CDR2 YSYEKL. The CDR3 loop is CASSPGRGITDTQDF. The CDR3 DNA reads as TGCGCCAGCAGCCCGGGACGCGGAATCACAGATACGCAGGATTTT.

This clonotype was picked up a small number of times. This chain joins TRBV5-1 and TRBJ2-1, with 8 bases aligning to TRBD2. The CDR3 spans 14 residues. From germline, CDR1 is SGHRS and CDR2 YFSETQ. Trimming took 2 bases from V and 7 from J; bases not matched to a gene: 5. The CDR3 sequence: CASSFRGGLNEQFF. CDR3 nucleotide sequence: TGCGCCAGCAGCTTTCGGGGGGGCCTAAATGAGCAGTTCTTC.

The chain employs TRBV20-1 and TRBJ2-4, with TRBD1 matching over 8 bases. J lost 6 bases, V lost 3 bases, and 7 bases had no gene match. The CDR3 contains 14 residues. Germline loops: CDR1 DFQATT, CDR2 SNEGSKA (reference sequence). For the CDR3, the DNA is TGCAGTGCTAGGGAACAGGGGGTGAGAAACATTCAGTACTTC. It translates to CSAREQGVRNIQYF.

A few counts support this clonotype. This chain links TRBV7-9 with TRBJ2-4; D unresolved. Germline V lookup: CDR1 SEHNR, CDR2 FQNEAQ (reference sequence). V lost 1 base and J lost 0, with 7 bases in between. The length of the CDR3 is 15 residues. CDR3 protein: CASSLVGRAKNIQYF. DNA for the CDR3: TGTGCCAGCAGCTTAGTGGGAAGAGCCAAAAACATTCAGTACTTC. The variable domain in full, with the rest retrieved from reference TRBV7-9 and TRBJ2-4, is DTGVSQNPRHKITKRGQNVTFRCDPISEHNRLYWYRQTLGQGPEFLTYFQNEAQLEKSRLLSDRFSAERPKGSFSTLEIQRTEQGDSAMYLCASSLVGRAKNIQYFGAGTRLSVL.

The chain couples TRBV6-1 to TRBJ2-1, with 12 nucleotides matching TRBD2. The CDR3 totals 17 residues. From germline, CDR1 is MNHNS and CDR2 SASEGT. Trimming took 7 bases from V and 1 from J; bases not matched to a gene: 8. The DNA of the CDR3 is TGTGCCAGCAATCTAGCGGGGGGGCGCAATTCCTACAATGAGCAGTTCTTC. As protein: CASNLAGGRNSYNEQFF.

The chain is built from TRBV7-2 and TRBJ2-3; 11 bases fit TRBD1. V shed 5 bases and J 4 bases; nucleotides not matched to a gene: 2. The CDR3 runs to 14 residues. Germline V gene data show CDR1 as SGHTA and CDR2 as FQGNSA. CDR3 residues: CASSQGQGADTQYF. The CDR3 DNA reads as TGTGCCAGCAGCCAGGGACAGGGGGCAGATACGCAGTATTTT.

The CDR3 sequence is CASSVGTGNIQYF. The CDR3 DNA reads as TGTGCCAGCAGTGTAGGTACTGGGAACATTCAGTACTTC. The V and J genes are TRBV12-3 or TRBV12-4 and TRBJ2-7; D is undetermined. The J call is uncertain, as TRBJ2-4 better fits the DNA end. The CDR3 has 13 residues.